One T cell receptor beta chain is described in this entry. The data originate from a study of blood T cell repertoires in COVID-19. About the study: Samples of COVID-19 (acute and convalescent) were obtained from the United States, Italy and Spain.

Clones were read by immunoSEQ multiplex PCR, and TCRdb kept only the in-frame ones, dropping some. The sample shows approximately 260,000 clones, 70% to 90% of them seen only once. J was trimmed by 7 bases and V by 8 bases; bases with no gene match: 13. Germline CDR1 is MNHEY and CDR2 is SVGAGI. This CDR3 contains 14 residues. This receptor was obtained from an older woman with acute or convalescent COVID-19. The sample comprised peripheral blood. V gene TRBV6-5 combines with J gene TRBJ1-2; 7 bases align to TRBD1. CDR3 in amino acids: CASAIGGHGVGYTF. In nucleotides, the CDR3 is TGTGCCAGCGCCATAGGGGGCCATGGAGTTGGCTACACCTTC.